Below are 23 T cell receptor beta chains sequenced from a single sample in a study of vaccination and CD4 T cells after COVID-19. Cultured CD4+ T cell DNA was sequenced using the Oncomine TCR Beta short-read assay. TCRdb itself ran the PCR reads through MiXCR, one entry per CDR3 protein. This sample has more than 12,000 distinct CDR3 sequences; around 30% occur once, and the top ten carry around a fifth. Treatment defined: approximately nine-day PBMC culture with coronavirus spike peptide pools or control peptides (ViraFEST assay). No antigen is known for these receptors. The material sequenced was CD4+ T cells from blood, cultured in vitro, taken before SARS-CoV-2 vaccination. These receptor sequences come from a human donor who received a COVID-19 vaccine.

The rearrangement uses TRBV28 and TRBJ2-3, with 9 bases that match TRBD2. From germline, CDR1 is MDHEN and CDR2 SYDVKM. This CDR3 is built from 15 residues. The J segment lost 1 base and the V segment lost 6 bases, leaving 5 bases of the junction unmatched. CDR3 protein: CASRVERGGTDTQYF. In DNA form, the CDR3 reads TGTGCCAGCAGGGTAGAGCGGGGGGGCACAGATACGCAGTATTTT.

This clonotype turned up a few times. V usage is TRBV30 and J usage is TRBJ1-2, with D hard to call. Deletions cut 0 bases from V and 8 bases from J, with 13 bases between. This CDR3 region has 13 residues. Germline values: CDR1 GTSNPN, CDR2 SVGIG (reference sequence). The CDR3 DNA reads as TGTGCCTGGAGTGTACGAGGGTTTTACGGCTACACCTTC. Translating gives CAWSVRGFYGYTF.

V and J are TRBV2 and TRBJ2-1; D may match TRBD1 or TRBD2 (6 bases each). V was clipped by 10 bases and J by 4 bases, with 20 bases between them. CDR3 size: 15 residues. Germline V gene data show CDR1 as SNHLY and CDR2 as FYNNEI. This CDR3 reads CATSRGRGLYNEQFF. Written as DNA, the CDR3 is TGTGCCACCAGCAGGGGACGGGGACTTTACAATGAGCAGTTCTTC.

CDR3 sequence (DNA): TGTGCCAGCAGCAGGGACAGGGGCGTCTACAATGAGCAGTTCTTC. This codes for CASSRDRGVYNEQFF. The V gene is TRBV5-8, the J gene TRBJ2-1; 10 nucleotides agree with TRBD1. The V gene end was trimmed by 4 bases and the J gene end by 3 bases; junction bases not matched to a gene: 4. This CDR3 is built from 15 residues. The germline gives CDR1 SGHTS, CDR2 YDEGEE.

This clonotype was picked up a small number of times. The V gene is TRBV7-2, the J gene TRBJ2-7; 8 bases line up with TRBD1. Germline V gene lookup returns CDR1 SGHTA and CDR2 FQGNSA. The CDR3 runs to 15 residues. Trimming took 5 bases from V and 5 from J; bases not matched to a gene: 11. The CDR3 DNA reads TGTGCCAGCAGCCCGAATGGACAGGGCTTCGACGAGCAGTACTTC. This encodes CASSPNGQGFDEQYF.

This chain links TRBV6-1 with TRBJ1-2; D gene unclear. Between the trimmed V and J ends, which lost 1 base and 1 base, there was a span of 10 bases. Germline loops: CDR1 MNHNS, CDR2 SASEGT. This CDR3 contains 15 residues. The CDR3: CASSEEGPFNYGYTF. Here the CDR3 DNA reads TGTGCCAGCAGTGAAGAGGGCCCCTTTAACTATGGCTACACCTTC.

This clonotype was found a few times. J is TRBJ2-1 and V is TRBV20-1; TRBD2 agrees at 8 bases. The germline CDR1 and CDR2 sequences are DFQATT and SNEGSKA (reference sequence). The CDR3 is 15 amino acids. Unmatched junction bases numbered 8, after V lost 3 bases and J lost 4 bases. CDR3 sequence reads: CSARAGGALYNEQFF. The CDR3 DNA follows: TGCAGTGCTAGGGCGGGGGGAGCCCTTTACAATGAGCAGTTCTTC.

This clonotype came up a few times. The rearrangement joins TRBV7-2 to TRBJ2-3; possible D gene TRBD1, 5 bases. The length of the CDR3 is 15 residues. V was cut by 3 bases and J by 1 base, with 11 bases left in between. In germline, CDR1 is SGHTA, CDR2 FQGNSA. The CDR3 is CASSFSAGRTDTQYF. The CDR3 DNA follows: TGTGCCAGCAGCTTCTCGGCAGGGCGCACAGATACGCAGTATTTT.

This clonotype was recorded a few times. This chain joins TRBV20-1 and TRBJ2-5; 8 positions agree with TRBD1. Germline CDR1 and CDR2: DFQATT and SNEGSKA (reference sequence). This CDR3 comprises 16 residues. Trimming cost V 2 bases and J 3 bases; bases outside gene matches: 11. The CDR3 DNA follows: TGCAGTGCTAGATCCCCGGACAGGGCGATAGAAGAGACCCAGTACTTC. Its protein product is CSARSPDRAIEETQYF.

This chain uses TRBV7-8 with TRBJ2-3; perhaps TRBD2 as D (7 bases). CDR3 length equals 16 residues. CDR1 SGHVS and CDR2 FQNEAQ come from the germline V gene. Trimming shortened V by 5 bases and J by 1 base, and 16 bases separated the two germline ends. As DNA, the CDR3 is TGTGCCAGCAGCCCCTTCCCGGGGGGCGGCACAGATACGCAGTATTTT. Amino acid sequence: CASSPFPGGGTDTQYF.

The table lists this clonotype with a few counts. This chain joins TRBV2 and TRBJ2-5; a weak D match, TRBD1 (6 bases). V gave up 4 bases and J gave up 5 bases, with 17 bases separating them. In germline, CDR1 is SNHLY, CDR2 FYNNEI. The CDR3 is made up of 15 amino acids. The CDR3 is CASSVLQGEGETQYF. Here the CDR3 DNA reads TGTGCCAGCAGTGTTTTACAGGGTGAGGGGGAGACCCAGTACTTC. The full variable domain, with the rest looked up from reference TRBV2 and TRBJ2-5, is EPEVTQTPSHQVTQMGQEVILRCVPISNHLYFYWYRQILGQKVEFLVSFYNNEISEKSEIFDDQFSVERPDGSNFTLKIRSTKLEDSAMYFCASSVLQGEGETQYFGPGTRLLVL.

This clonotype was counted a few times. The chain uses TRBV24-1 and TRBJ2-3; 8 positions match TRBD2. CDR3 size: 15 residues. Germline loops: CDR1 KGHDR, CDR2 SFDVKD. With 5 bases clipped from V and 2 bases from J, the junction kept 5 bases outside the gene matches. CDR3 in amino acids: CATSGTGLATDTQYF. The DNA for the CDR3 is TGTGCCACCAGTGGTACAGGACTAGCCACAGATACGCAGTATTTT.

This clonotype was picked up a small number of times. One end of the junction is discordant with germline, which a read error may explain. The rearrangement joins TRBV19 to TRBJ1-2, with D possibly TRBD1 on 5 matching bases. The germline V gene has CDR1 LNHDA and CDR2 SQIVND (reference sequence). CDR3 size: 17 residues. CDR3 DNA sequence: TGTGCTAGTAGTATTATAGGGGCTGAAGCAGCTAACTATGGCTACACCTTC. Its translation is CASSIIGAEAANYGYTF.

This clonotype was counted between two and nine times. The DNA for the CDR3 is TGTGCCAGCAGCTCGCTAGGGAATTTAATCTCTGGAAACACCATATATTTT. It codes for CASSSLGNLISGNTIYF. The rearrangement uses TRBV7-6 and TRBJ1-3; D uncertain. This CDR3 is built from 17 residues. CDR1 SGHVS and CDR2 FNYEAQ come from the germline V gene. The ends were cut back, 4 bases at V and 0 bases at J, with 16 bases in the middle.

This clonotype has only a few counts. The rearrangement uses TRBV21-1 and TRBJ1-2. TRBV21-1 is shown as a pseudogene. This CDR3 comprises 15 residues. DNA for the CDR3: TGTGCCAGCAGCAAAGATCAGGCTGCGAACTATGGCTACACCTTC. Protein product: CASSKDQAANYGYTF.

This CDR3 is CASSGTSGEMGETQYF. The CDR3 DNA reads TGTGCCAGCAGTGGGACTAGCGGGGAGATGGGAGAGACCCAGTACTTC. The V and J genes are TRBV6-1 and TRBJ2-5; TRBD2 aligns across 12 bases. This CDR3 region has 16 residues. Germline CDR1 is MNHNS and CDR2 is SASEGT. Trimming took 4 bases from V and 4 from J; bases not matched to a gene: 7.

The table lists this clonotype with a count of one. At one end the junction does not follow the germline gene, possibly because of a read error. The V gene is TRBV2, the J gene TRBJ1-5, with 7 bases fitting TRBD1. There are 13 residues in the CDR3. The germline V gene has CDR1 SNHLY and CDR2 FYNNEI. The CDR3: CAGSPTGPQPQHF. CDR3 coding DNA: TGTGCCGGCAGCCCGACAGGGCCTCAGCCCCAGCATTTT.

The chain combines TRBV5-1 with TRBJ2-7; TRBD1 aligns across 11 bases. Trimming removed 4 bases from V and 3 bases from J; junction bases left unmatched: 6. From germline, CDR1 is SGHRS and CDR2 YFSETQ. The CDR3 is 15 residues long. The CDR3 nucleotides are TGCGCCAGCAGCCTACCGGGACAGGGGGACTACGAGCAGTACTTC. Protein product: CASSLPGQGDYEQYF.

Turning to this clonotype: The junction and the germline gene differ at one end; a read error may be behind it. The chain joins TRBV7-9 to TRBJ1-2; D call uncertain. The CDR3 contains 13 residues. Germline loops: CDR1 SEHNR, CDR2 FQNEAQ (reference sequence). In DNA, the CDR3 is TGTACCAGCAGCTTAGAATCTAACTATGGCTACACCTTC. Its translation is CTSSLESNYGYTF.

This clonotype has more than one count but fewer than ten. CDR3 residues: CASSLSGAGTEAFF. CDR3 coding DNA: TGCGCCAGCAGCTTGTCAGGGGCCGGGACTGAAGCTTTCTTT. The chain recombines TRBV5-1 with TRBJ1-1; D is perhaps TRBD1 (6 bases). V was shortened by 1 base and J by 5 bases, with 12 bases between the two germline ends. The CDR3 covers 14 residues. Germline lookup yields CDR1 SGHRS and CDR2 YFSETQ.

This chain links TRBV19 with TRBJ1-1; unclear D gene. In germline, CDR1 is LNHDA, CDR2 SQIVND (reference sequence). The CDR3 length is 15 residues. V shed 4 bases and J shed 0 bases, with 12 bases lying between them. In DNA, the CDR3 is TGTGCCAGTAGTAGAAACCGGGAAATGAACACTGAAGCTTTCTTT. Protein product: CASSRNREMNTEAFF.

This clonotype showed up just a few times. This chain links TRBV12-3 or TRBV12-4 with TRBJ1-1; D is perhaps TRBD1 (5 bases). The V end was cut by 5 bases, the J end by 0 bases, with 13 bases between. The length of the CDR3 is 15 residues. CDR3: CASSSYGAMNTEAFF. CDR3 in DNA: TGTGCCAGCAGTAGCTACGGGGCCATGAACACTGAAGCTTTCTTT.

This clonotype has just a few counts. V gene TRBV19 combines with J gene TRBJ2-5; TRBD2 might be the D (5 bases). The V gene's germline CDR1 is LNHDA and CDR2 SQIVND (reference sequence). The CDR3 sequence is 13 residues long. With 3 bases removed from V and 7 bases from J, the gap between germline ends came to 12 bases. CDR3 loop: CASSMLDAGTQYF. The CDR3 nucleotides are TGTGCCAGTAGTATGCTGGACGCGGGGACCCAGTACTTC.